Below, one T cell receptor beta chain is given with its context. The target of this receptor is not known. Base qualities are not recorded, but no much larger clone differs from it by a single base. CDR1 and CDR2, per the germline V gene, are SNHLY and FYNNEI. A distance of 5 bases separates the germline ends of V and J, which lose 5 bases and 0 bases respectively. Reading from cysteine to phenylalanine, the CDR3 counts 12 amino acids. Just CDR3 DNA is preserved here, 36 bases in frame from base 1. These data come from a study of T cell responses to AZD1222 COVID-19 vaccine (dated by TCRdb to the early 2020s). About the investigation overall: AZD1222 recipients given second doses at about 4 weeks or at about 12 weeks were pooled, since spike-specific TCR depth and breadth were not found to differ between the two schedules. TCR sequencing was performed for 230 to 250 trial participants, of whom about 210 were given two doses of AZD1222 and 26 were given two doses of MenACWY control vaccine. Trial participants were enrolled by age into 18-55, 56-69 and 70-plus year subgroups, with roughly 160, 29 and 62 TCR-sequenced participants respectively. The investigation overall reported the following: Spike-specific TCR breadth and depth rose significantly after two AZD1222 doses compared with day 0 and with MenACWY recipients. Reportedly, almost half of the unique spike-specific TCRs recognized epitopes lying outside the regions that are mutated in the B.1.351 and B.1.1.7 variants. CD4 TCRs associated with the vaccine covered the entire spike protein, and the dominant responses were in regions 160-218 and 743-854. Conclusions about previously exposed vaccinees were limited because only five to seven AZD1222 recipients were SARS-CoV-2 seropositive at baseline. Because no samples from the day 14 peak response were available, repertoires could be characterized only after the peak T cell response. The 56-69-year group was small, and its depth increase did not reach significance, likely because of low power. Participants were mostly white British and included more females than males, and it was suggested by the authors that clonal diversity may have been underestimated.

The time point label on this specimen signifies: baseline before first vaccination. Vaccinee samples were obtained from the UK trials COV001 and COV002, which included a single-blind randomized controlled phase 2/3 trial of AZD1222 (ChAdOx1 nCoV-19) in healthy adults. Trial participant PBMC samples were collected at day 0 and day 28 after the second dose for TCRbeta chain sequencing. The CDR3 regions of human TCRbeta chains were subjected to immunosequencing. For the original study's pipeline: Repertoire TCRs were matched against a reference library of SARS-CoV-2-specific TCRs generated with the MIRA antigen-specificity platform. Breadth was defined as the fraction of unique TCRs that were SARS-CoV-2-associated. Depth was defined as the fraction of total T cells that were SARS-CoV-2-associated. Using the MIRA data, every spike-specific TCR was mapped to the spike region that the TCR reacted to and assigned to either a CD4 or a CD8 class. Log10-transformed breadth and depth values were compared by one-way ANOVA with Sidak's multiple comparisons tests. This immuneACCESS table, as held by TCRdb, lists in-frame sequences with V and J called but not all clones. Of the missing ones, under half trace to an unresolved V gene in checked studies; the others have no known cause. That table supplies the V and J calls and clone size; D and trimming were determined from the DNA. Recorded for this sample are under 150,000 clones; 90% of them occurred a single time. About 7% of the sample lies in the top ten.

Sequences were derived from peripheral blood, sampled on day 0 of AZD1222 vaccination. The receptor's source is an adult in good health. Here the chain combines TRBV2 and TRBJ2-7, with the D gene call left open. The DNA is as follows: TGTGCCAGCAGTACGACCTCCTACGAGCAGTACTTC. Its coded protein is CASSTTSYEQYF.